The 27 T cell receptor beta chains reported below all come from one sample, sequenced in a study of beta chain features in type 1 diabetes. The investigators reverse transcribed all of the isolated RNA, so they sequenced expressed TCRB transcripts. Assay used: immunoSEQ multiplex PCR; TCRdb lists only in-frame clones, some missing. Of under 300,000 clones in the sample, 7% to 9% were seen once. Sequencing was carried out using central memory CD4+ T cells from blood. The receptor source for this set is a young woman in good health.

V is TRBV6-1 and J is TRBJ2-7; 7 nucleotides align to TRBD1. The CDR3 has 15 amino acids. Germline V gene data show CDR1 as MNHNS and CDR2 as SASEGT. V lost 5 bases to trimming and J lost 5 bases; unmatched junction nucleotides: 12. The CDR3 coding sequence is TGTGCCAGCAGTATTGACAGGGTAGTTCGAGACGAGCAGTACTTC. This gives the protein CASSIDRVVRDEQYF.

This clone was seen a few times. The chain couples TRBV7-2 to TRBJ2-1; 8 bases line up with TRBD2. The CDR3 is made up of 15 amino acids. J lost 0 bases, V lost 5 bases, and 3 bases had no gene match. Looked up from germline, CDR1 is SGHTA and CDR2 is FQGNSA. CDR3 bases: TGTGCCAGCAGCGCAGGGACTAGCTCCTACAATGAGCAGTTCTTC. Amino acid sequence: CASSAGTSSYNEQFF.

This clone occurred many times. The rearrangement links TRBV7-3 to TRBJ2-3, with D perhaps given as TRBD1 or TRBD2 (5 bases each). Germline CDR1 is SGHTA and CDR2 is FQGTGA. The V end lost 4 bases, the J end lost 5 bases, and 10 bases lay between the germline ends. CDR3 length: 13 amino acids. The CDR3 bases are TGTGCCAGCAGCTCCGGGGCGGGAGATACGCAGTATTTT. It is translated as CASSSGAGDTQYF.

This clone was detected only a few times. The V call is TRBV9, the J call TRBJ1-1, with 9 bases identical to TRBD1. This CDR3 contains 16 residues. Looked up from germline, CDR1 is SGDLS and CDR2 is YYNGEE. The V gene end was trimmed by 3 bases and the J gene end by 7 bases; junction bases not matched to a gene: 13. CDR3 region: CASSGITGQGASEAFF. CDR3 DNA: TGTGCCAGCAGCGGGATCACGGGACAGGGCGCCAGTGAAGCTTTCTTT. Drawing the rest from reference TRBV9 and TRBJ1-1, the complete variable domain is DSGVTQTPKHLITATGQRVTLRCSPRSGDLSVYWYQQSLDQGLQFLIQYYNGEERAKGNILERFSAQQFPDLHSELNLSSLELGDSALYFCASSGITGQGASEAFFGQGTRLTVV.

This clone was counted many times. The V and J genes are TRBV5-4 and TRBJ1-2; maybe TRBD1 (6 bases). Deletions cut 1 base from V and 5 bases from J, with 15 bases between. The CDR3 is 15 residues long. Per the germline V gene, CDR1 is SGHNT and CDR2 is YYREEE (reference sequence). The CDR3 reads CASSLIFGQGYGYTF. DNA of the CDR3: TGTGCCAGCAGCTTGATCTTCGGGCAGGGGTATGGCTACACCTTC. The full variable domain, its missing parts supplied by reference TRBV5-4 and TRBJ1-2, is ETGVTQSPTHLIKTRGQQVTLRCSSQSGHNTVSWYQQALGQGPQFIFQYYREEENGRGNFPPRFSGLQFPNYSSELNVNALELDDSALYLCASSLIFGQGYGYTFGSGTRLTVV.

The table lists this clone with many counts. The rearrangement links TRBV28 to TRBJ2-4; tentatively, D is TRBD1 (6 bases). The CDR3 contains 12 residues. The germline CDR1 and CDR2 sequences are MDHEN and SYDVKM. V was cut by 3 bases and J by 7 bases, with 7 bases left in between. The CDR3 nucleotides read TGTGCCAGCAGTTTCCAGGGGAACATTCAGTACTTC. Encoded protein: CASSFQGNIQYF.

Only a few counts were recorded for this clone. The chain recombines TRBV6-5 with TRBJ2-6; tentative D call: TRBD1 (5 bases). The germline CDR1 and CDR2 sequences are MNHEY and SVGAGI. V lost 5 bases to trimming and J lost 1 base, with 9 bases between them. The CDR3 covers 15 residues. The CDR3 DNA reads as TGTGCCAGCAGTGGCGCAGGGTCTGGGGCCAACGTCCTGACTTTC. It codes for CASSGAGSGANVLTF.

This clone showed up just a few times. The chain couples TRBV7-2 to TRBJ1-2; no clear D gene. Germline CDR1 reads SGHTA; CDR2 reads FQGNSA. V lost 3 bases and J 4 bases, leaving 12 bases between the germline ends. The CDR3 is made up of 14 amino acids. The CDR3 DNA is TGTGCCAGCAGCTTCCTCCCCGCAGTCTATGGCTACACCTTC. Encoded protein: CASSFLPAVYGYTF.

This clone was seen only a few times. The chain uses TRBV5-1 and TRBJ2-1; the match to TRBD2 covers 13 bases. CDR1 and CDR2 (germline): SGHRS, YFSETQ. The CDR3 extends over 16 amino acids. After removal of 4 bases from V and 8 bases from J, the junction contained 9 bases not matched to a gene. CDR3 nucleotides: TGCGCCAGCAGCCTCGGGACTAGCGGGATTATGGATGAGCAGTTCTTC. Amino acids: CASSLGTSGIMDEQFF.

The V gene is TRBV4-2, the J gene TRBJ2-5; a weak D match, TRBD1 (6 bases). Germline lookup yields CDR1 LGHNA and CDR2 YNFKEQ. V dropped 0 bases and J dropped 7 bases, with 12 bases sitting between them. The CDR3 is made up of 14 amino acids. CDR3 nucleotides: TGTGCCAGCAGCCAAGATGTGGAAGGGGGGACCCAGTACTTC. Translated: CASSQDVEGGTQYF.

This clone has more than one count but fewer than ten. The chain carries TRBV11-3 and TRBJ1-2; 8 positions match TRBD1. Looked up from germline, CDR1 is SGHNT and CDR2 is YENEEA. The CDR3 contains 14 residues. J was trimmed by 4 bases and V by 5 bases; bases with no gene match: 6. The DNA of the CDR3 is TGTGCCAGCAGCACGACAGGGGTTGGCTATGGCTACACCTTC. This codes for CASSTTGVGYGYTF.

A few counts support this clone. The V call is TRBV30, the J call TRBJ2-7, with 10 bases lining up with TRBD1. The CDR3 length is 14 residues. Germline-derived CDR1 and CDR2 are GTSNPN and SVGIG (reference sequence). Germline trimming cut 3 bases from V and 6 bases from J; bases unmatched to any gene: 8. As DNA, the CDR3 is TGTGCCTGGAGGGTGACAGGGGGCGGGAGCGAGCAGTACTTC. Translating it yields CAWRVTGGGSEQYF. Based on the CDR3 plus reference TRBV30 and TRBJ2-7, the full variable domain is SQTIHQWPATLVQPVGSPLSLECTVEGTSNPNLYWYRQAAGRGLQLLFYSVGIGQISSEVPQNLSASRPQDRQFILSSKKLLLSDSGFYLCAWRVTGGGSEQYFGPGTRLTVT.

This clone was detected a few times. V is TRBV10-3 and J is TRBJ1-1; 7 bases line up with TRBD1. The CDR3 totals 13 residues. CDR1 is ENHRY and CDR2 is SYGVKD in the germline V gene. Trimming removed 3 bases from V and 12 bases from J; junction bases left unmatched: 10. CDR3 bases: TGTGCCATCAGTGATCAGGGGGGCAGCAGAACTTTCTTT. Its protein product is CAISDQGGSRTFF.

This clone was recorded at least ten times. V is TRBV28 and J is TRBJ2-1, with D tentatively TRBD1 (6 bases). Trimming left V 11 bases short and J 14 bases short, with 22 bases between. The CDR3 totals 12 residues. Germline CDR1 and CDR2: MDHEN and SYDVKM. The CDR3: CAGAKPGANEFF. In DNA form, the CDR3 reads TGTGCCGGGGCCAAACCAGGGGCAAACGAGTTCTTC.

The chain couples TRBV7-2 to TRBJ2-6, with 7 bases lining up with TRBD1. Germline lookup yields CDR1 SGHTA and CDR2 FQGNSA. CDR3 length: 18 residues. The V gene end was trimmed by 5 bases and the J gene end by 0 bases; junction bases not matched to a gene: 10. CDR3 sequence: CASSPQTGLGSGANVLTF. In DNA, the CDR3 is TGTGCCAGCAGCCCTCAGACAGGGTTAGGCTCTGGGGCCAACGTCCTGACTTTC.

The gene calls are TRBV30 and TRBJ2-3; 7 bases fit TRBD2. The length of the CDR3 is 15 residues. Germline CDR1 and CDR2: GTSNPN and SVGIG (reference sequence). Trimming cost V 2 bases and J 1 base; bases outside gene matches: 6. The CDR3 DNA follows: TGTGCCTGGAGTAGAACTAGCGCTCGCACAGATACGCAGTATTTT. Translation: CAWSRTSARTDTQYF. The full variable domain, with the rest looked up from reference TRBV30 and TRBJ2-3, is SQTIHQWPATLVQPVGSPLSLECTVEGTSNPNLYWYRQAAGRGLQLLFYSVGIGQISSEVPQNLSASRPQDRQFILSSKKLLLSDSGFYLCAWSRTSARTDTQYFGPGTRLTVL.

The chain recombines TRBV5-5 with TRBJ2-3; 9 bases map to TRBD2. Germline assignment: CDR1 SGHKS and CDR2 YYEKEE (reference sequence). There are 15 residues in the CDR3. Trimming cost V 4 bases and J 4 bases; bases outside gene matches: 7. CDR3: CASSRSGSRADTQYF. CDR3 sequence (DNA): TGTGCCAGCAGCCGTAGCGGGAGTCGGGCAGATACGCAGTATTTT.

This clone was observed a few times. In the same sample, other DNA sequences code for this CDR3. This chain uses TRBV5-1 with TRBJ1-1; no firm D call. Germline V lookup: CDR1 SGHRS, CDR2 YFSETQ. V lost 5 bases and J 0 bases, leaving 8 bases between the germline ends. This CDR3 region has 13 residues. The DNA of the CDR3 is TGCGCCAGCAGGGGCAGATTGAACACTGAAGCTTTCTTT. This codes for CASRGRLNTEAFF.

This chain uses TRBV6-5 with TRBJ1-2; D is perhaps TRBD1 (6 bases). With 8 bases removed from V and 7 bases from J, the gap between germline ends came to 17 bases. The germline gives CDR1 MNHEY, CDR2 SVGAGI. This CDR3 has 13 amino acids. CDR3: CASRFNREAGYTF. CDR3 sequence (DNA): TGTGCCAGCCGATTCAACAGGGAGGCTGGCTACACCTTC.

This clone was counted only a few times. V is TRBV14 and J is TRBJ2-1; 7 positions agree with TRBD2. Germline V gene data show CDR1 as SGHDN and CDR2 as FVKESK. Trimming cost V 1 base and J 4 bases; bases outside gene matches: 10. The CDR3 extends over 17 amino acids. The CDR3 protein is CASSQGSRGSLYNEQFF. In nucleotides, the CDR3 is TGTGCCAGCAGCCAAGGGTCTCGCGGGAGTCTTTACAATGAGCAGTTCTTC.

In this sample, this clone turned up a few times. The chain's CDR3 is CASSLIWSSSGANVLTF. The CDR3 region has the DNA TGTGCCAGCAGCTTAATTTGGTCTTCCTCTGGGGCCAACGTCCTGACTTTC. This sequence joins TRBV7-3 and TRBJ2-6; D gene ambiguous. The CDR3 is 17 residues long. Germline-derived CDR1 and CDR2 are SGHTA and FQGTGA. Deletions cut 1 base from V and 0 bases from J, with 10 bases between.

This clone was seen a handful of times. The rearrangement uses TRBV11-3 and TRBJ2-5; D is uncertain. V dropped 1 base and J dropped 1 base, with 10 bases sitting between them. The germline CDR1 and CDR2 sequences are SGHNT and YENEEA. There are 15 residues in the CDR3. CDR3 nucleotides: TGTGCCAGCAGCTTAGCAGGACGTATCCAAGAGACCCAGTACTTC. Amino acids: CASSLAGRIQETQYF.

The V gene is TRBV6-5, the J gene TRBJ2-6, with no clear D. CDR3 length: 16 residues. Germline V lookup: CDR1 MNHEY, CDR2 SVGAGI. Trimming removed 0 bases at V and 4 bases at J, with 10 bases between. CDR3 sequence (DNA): TGTGCCAGCAGTTACTCGATGTCACACGGGGCCAACGTCCTGACTTTC. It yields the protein CASSYSMSHGANVLTF.

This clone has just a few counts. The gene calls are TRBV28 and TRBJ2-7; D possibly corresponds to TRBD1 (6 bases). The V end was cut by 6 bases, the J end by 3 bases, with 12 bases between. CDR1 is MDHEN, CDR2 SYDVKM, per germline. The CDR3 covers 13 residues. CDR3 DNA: TGTGCCAGCAGACCGTACAGGGTCTACGAGCAGTACGTC. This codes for CASRPYRVYEQYV.

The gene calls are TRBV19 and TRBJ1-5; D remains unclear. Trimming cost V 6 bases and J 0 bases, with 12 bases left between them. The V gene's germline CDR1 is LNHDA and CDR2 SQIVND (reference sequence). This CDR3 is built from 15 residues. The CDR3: CASRSRAASNQPQHF. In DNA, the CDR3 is TGTGCCAGTAGATCCCGGGCCGCTAGCAATCAGCCCCAGCATTTT. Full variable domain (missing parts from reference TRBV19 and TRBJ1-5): DGGITQSPKYLFRKEGQNVTLSCEQNLNHDAMYWYRQDPGQGLRLIYYSQIVNDFQKGDIAEGYSVSREKKESFPLTVTSAQKNPTAFYLCASRSRAASNQPQHFGDGTRLSIL.

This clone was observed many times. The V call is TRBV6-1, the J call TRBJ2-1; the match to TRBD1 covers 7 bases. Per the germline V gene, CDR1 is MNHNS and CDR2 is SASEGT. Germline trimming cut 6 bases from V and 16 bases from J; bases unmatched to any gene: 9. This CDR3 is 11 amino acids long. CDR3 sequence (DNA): TGTGCCAGCAGCTTGACAGGGATCCCATTCTTC. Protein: CASSLTGIPFF.

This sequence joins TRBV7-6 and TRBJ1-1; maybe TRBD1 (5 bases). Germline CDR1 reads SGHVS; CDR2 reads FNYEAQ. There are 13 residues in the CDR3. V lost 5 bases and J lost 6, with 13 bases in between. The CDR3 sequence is CASSPLGAPEAFF. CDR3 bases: TGTGCCAGCAGCCCATTAGGGGCCCCTGAAGCTTTCTTT.